This TCR beta chain appears in the sequencing data of a study of T cells in Graves' hyperthyroidism and ophthalmopathy. Turning to the study itself: Peripheral blood draws took place at initial diagnosis, ahead of any treatment.

CDR3 length: 14 residues. With 5 bases removed from V and 9 bases from J, the gap between germline ends came to 17 bases. The germline V gene has CDR1 MNHNS and CDR2 SASEGT. This clonotype was counted a few times. Its antigen is not known. Amplification of TCR beta CDR3 regions was performed using RNA transcripts as template. First-round RT-PCR of the TCR CDR3 relied on the HTBI primer set. TCRdb reprocessed the multiplex PCR reads via MiXCR and lists one record per CDR3 protein. The sample has about 290,000 distinct CDR3 sequences; roughly 15% are singletons. Whole-study results and caveats: In simple terms, a model built on 13 V-J features told ophthalmopathy apart from stable hyperthyroidism.

The chain has TRBV6-1 and TRBJ1-5; a weak D match, TRBD1 (5 bases). The sample was blood. The clonotype originates from a man younger than 45 with Graves' hyperthyroidism. The CDR3 sequence: CASSLPGGVWPQHF. CDR3 nucleotides: TGTGCCAGCAGTCTCCCTGGGGGTGTGTGGCCCCAGCATTTT.